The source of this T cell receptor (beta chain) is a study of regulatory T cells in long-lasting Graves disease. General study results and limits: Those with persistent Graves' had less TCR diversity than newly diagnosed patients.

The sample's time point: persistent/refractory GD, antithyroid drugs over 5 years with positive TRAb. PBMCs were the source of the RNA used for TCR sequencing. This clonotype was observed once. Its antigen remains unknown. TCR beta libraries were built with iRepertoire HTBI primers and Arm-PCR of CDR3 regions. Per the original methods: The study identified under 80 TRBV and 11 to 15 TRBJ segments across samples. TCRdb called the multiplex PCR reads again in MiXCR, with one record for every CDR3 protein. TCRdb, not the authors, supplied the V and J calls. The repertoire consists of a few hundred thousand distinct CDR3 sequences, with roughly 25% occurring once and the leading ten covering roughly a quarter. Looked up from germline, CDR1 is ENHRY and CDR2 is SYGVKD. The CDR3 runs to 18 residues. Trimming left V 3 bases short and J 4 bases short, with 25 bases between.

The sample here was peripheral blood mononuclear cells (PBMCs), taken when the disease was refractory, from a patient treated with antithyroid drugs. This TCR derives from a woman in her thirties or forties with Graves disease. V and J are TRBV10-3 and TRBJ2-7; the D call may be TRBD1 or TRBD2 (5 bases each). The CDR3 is CAISDRDGTIHGLYEQYF. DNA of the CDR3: TGTGCCATCAGTGACAGGGACGGTACTATTCACGGCCTGTACGAGCAGTACTTC.